Described below is a single T cell receptor beta chain sequence and its context. Method: immunoSEQ multiplex PCR; TCRdb's copy keeps in-frame clones and lacks some. The profile covers approximately 28,000 clones, with 75% to 95% appearing a single time and 0.24% taken by the ten largest. The source of the sample is a study of T cells after posttransplantation cyclophosphamide. J was trimmed by 15 bases and V by 3 bases; bases with no gene match: 7. Germline CDR1 LNHDA, CDR2 SQIVND (reference sequence). The CDR3 length is 12 residues. The naive gate required viable CD3+CD4+ or CD3+CD8+ cells with CCR7+CD45RA+CD45RO-CD95-CD27+CD28+ phenotype.

Sample: naive CD4+ T cells sorted from PBMCs. This chain connects TRBV19 to TRBJ2-1, with TRBD1 identical over 8 bases. This sequence originates from a woman in her sixties or seventies in good health, CMV-negative, and a related stem cell transplant donor. CDR3 region: CASSILDRVMFF. Here the CDR3 DNA reads TGTGCCAGTAGTATCCTGGACAGGGTCATGTTCTTC.